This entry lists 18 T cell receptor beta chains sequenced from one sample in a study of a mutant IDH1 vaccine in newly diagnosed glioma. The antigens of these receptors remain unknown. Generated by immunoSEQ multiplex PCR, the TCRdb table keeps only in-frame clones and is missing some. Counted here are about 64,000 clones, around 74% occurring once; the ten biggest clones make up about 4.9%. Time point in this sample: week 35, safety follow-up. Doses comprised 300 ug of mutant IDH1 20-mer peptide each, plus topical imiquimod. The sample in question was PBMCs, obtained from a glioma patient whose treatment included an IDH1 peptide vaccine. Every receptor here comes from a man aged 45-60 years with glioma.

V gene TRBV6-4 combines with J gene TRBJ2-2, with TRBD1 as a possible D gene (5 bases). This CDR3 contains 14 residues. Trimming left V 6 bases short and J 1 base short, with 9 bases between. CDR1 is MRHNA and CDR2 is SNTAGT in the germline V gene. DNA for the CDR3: TGTGCCAGCAGCAGGGTTCTGAACACCGGGGAGCTGTTTTTT. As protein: CASSRVLNTGELFF.

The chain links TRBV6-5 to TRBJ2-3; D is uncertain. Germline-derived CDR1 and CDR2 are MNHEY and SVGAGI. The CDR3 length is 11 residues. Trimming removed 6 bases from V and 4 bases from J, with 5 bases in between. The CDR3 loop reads CASRRADTQYF. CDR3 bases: TGTGCCAGCAGAAGGGCAGATACGCAGTATTTT.

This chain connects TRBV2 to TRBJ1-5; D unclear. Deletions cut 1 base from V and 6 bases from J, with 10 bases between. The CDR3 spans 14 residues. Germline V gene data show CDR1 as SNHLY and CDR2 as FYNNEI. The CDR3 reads CASSEGVPLQPQHF. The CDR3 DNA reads TGTGCCAGCAGTGAAGGGGTCCCACTTCAGCCCCAGCATTTT.

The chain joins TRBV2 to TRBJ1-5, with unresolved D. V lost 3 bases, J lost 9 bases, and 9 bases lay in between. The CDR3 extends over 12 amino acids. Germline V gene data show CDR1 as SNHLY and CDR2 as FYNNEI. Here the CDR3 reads CASSEEERPQHF. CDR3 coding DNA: TGTGCCAGCAGTGAGGAGGAGAGGCCCCAGCATTTT.

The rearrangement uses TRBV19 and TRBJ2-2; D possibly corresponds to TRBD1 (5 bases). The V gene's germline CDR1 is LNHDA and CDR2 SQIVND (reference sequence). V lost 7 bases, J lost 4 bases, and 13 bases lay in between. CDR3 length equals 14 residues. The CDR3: CASTGQGGTGELFF. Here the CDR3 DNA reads TGTGCCAGTACTGGGCAGGGTGGCACCGGGGAGCTGTTTTTT.

The chain's CDR3 is CASSLEGRRDTEAFF. In DNA, the CDR3 is TGCGCCAGCAGCTTGGAAGGCCGTCGAGACACTGAAGCTTTCTTT. The chain recombines TRBV5-1 with TRBJ1-1; D is unresolved. V was pared by 0 bases and J by 3 bases, with 12 bases between. The germline gives CDR1 SGHRS, CDR2 YFSETQ. CDR3 size: 15 residues.

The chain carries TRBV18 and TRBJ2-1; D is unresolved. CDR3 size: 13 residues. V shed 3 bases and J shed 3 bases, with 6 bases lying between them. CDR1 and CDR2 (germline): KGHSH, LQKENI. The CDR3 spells CASSPGNYNEQFF. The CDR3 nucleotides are TGTGCCAGCTCACCCGGAAACTACAATGAGCAGTTCTTC. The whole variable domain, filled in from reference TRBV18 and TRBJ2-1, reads NAGVMQNPRHLVRRRGQEARLRCSPMKGHSHVYWYRQLPEEGLKFMVYLQKENIIDESGMPKERFSAEFPKEGPSILRIQQVVRGDSAAYFCASSPGNYNEQFFGPGTRLTVL.

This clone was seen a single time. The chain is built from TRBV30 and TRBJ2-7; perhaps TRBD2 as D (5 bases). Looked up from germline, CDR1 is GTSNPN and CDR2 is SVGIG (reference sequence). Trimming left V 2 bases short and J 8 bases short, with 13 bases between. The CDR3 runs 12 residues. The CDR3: CAWSQLGSKQYF. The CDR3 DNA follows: TGTGCCTGGAGTCAACTAGGATCGAAGCAGTACTTC.

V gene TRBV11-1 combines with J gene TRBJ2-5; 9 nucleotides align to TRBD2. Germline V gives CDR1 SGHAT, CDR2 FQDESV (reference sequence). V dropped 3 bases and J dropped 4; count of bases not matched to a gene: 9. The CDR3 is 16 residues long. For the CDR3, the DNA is TGTGCCAGCAGCTTGGGGGGGACTAGCTGGGCAGAGACCCAGTACTTC. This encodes CASSLGGTSWAETQYF.

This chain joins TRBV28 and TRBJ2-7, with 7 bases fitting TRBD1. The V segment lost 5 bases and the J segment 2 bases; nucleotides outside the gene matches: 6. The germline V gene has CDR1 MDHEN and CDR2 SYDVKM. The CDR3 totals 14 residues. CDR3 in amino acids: CASSRRTGTYEQYF. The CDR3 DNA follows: TGTGCCAGCAGTCGACGGACAGGCACCTACGAGCAGTACTTC.

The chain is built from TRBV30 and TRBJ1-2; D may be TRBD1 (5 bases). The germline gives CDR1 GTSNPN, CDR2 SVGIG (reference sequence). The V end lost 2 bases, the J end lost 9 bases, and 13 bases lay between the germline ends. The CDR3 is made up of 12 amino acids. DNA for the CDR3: TGTGCCTGGAGTCCACGGGGGGGGAGCTACACCTTC. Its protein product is CAWSPRGGSYTF.

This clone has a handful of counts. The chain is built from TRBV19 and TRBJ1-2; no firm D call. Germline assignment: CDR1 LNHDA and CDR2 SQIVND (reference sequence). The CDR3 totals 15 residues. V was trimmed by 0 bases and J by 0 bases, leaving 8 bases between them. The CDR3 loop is CASSIDPGSNYGYTF. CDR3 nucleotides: TGTGCCAGTAGTATAGATCCCGGATCTAACTATGGCTACACCTTC. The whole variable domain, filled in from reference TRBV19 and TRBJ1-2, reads DGGITQSPKYLFRKEGQNVTLSCEQNLNHDAMYWYRQDPGQGLRLIYYSQIVNDFQKGDIAEGYSVSREKKESFPLTVTSAQKNPTAFYLCASSIDPGSNYGYTFGSGTRLTVV.

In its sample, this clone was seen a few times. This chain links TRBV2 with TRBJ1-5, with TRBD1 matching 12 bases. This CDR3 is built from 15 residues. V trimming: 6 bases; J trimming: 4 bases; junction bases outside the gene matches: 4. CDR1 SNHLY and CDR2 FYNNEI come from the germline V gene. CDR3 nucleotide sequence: TGTGCCAGCAGGAGGGACAGGGGGCGGAATCAGCCCCAGCATTTT. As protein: CASRRDRGRNQPQHF.

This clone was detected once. The CDR3 region is CATSSGNYGYTF. CDR3 nucleotide sequence: TGTGCCACCAGCAGTGGTAACTATGGCTACACCTTC. The chain joins TRBV15 to TRBJ1-2; D remains unclear. This CDR3 is 12 amino acids long. The ends were cut back, 3 bases at V and 1 base at J, with 3 bases in the middle. CDR1 and CDR2 from the germline V gene are LNHNV and YYDKDF (reference sequence).

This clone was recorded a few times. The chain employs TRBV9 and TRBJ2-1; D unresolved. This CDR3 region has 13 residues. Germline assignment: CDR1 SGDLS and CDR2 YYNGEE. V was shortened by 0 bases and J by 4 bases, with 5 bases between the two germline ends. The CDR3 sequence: CASSVGPYNEQFF. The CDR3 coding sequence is TGTGCCAGCAGCGTAGGACCTTACAATGAGCAGTTCTTC.

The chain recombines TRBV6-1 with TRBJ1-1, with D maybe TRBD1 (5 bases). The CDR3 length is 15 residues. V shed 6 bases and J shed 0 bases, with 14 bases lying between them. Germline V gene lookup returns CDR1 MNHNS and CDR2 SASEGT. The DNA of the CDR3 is TGTGCCAGCAGCGATATCGGGACGGTGAACACTGAAGCTTTCTTT. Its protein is CASSDIGTVNTEAFF.

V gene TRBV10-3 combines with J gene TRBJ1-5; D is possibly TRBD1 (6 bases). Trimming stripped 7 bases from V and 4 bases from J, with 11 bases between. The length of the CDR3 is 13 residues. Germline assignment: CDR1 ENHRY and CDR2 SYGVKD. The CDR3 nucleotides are TGTGCCATCACCGAGGGGGTTAATCAGCCCCAGCATTTT. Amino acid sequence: CAITEGVNQPQHF.

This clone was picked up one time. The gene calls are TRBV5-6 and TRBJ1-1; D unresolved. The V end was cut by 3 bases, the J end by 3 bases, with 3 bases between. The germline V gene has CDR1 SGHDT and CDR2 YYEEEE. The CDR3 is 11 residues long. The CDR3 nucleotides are TGTGCCAGCAGCTGGGACACTGAAGCTTTCTTT. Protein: CASSWDTEAFF.